The rows below give T cell receptor beta chains drawn from one sample of a study of shared clonotypes between healthy human individuals. Measured with immunoSEQ multiplex PCR; TCRdb has only the in-frame clones, and not every one. Of more than 2,000,000 clones detected, about 92% appear once; the ten largest clones hold roughly 0.15%. What was sequenced was naive CD4+ T cells sorted from blood. Receptors were obtained from a man between 18 and 29 years old in good health. CDR3s include the opening cysteine and the closing phenylalanine or tryptophan. D genes are given only for firm matches. Rows may omit the clone size; those that give it use once, few, many or a size class.

TRBV5-1	NA	TRBJ2-7	once	TGCGCCAGCAGCTTGTATTCCGGACCTAGCTCCTACGAGCAGTACTTC	CASSLYSGPSSYEQYF
TRBV28	NA	TRBJ2-3	NA	TGTGCCAGCAGGGGAGGGACACCCCTCACAGATACGCAGTATTTT	CASRGGTPLTDTQYF
TRBV21-1	NA	TRBJ2-2	NA	TGTGCCAGCAGCAAAGGACAGCGGGGGGTAGAATACGGGGAGCTGTTTTTT	CASSKGQRGVEYGELFF
TRBV9	NA	TRBJ1-6	NA	TGTGCCAGCAGCGCCCCGAGCTCCTATAATTCACCCCTCCACTTT	CASSAPSSYNSPLHF
TRBV11-2	TRBD2	TRBJ2-7	NA	TGTGCCAGCAGCTCCTTTGGGGGACTAGCGGGACCCAAAGCCTACGAGCAGTACTTC	CASSSFGGLAGPKAYEQYF
TRBV2	NA	TRBJ1-3	NA	TGTGCCAGCGGAATCCCCTATGGGAACACCATATATTTT	CASGIPYGNTIYF
TRBV11-3	NA	TRBJ2-5	NA	TGTGCCAGCAGCTTAGAGGGGAAGGCGGGAGAGACCCAGTACTTC	CASSLEGKAGETQYF
TRBV10-3	TRBD2	TRBJ2-1	NA	TGTGCCATCAGGGCGGGAGGCGAAGATGAGCAGTTCTTC	CAIRAGGEDEQFF
TRBV28	NA	TRBJ1-4	NA	TGTGCCAGCAGTTTTGTCAGGGTCTCTGAAAAACTGTTTTTT	CASSFVRVSEKLFF
TRBV18	NA	TRBJ2-5	NA	TGTGCCAGCTCACCTAGGGGCGCGAGGCAGGAGACCCAGTACTTC	CASSPRGARQETQYF
TRBV6-1	TRBD1	TRBJ2-7	once	TGTGCCAGCAGTTCTCAATTGGGACAGTCCTACGAGCAGTACTTC	CASSSQLGQSYEQYF
TRBV6-5	NA	TRBJ1-1	NA	TGTGCCAGCAGCAACACCCTCGGGGCTTTCTTT	CASSNTLGAFF
TRBV5-1	TRBD2	TRBJ2-5	NA	TGCGCCAGCAGCGAAGGAACCCTAGCGGGGGGGGAGACCCAGTACTTC	CASSEGTLAGGETQYF
TRBV4-3	NA	TRBJ2-7	NA	TGCGCCAGCAGCCCTGTGTATGGGCAGGGGGGCGAGCAGTACTTC	CASSPVYGQGGEQYF
TRBV7-2	NA	TRBJ2-7	NA	TGTGCCAGCAGCTCCGTGGGACCCAACGAGCAGTACTTC	CASSSVGPNEQYF
TRBV11-2	NA	TRBJ2-7	NA	TGTGCCAGCAGCCCGAGGAGGGGGCACGAGCAGTACTTC	CASSPRRGHEQYF
TRBV5-5	TRBD1	TRBJ2-2	NA	TGTGCCAGCAGCACCCCGGGACAGAGCGTCACCGGGGAGCTGTTTTTT	CASSTPGQSVTGELFF
TRBV6-1	NA	TRBJ2-1	NA	TGTGCCAGCAGTTGGACCCCGGAGCAGTTCTTC	CASSWTPEQFF
TRBV7-9	NA	TRBJ1-4	NA	TGTGCCAGCGGGTCAAGGTCTGAGGGGATTAATGAAAAACTGTTTTTT	CASGSRSEGINEKLFF
TRBV9	NA	TRBJ2-3	NA	TGTGCCAGCAGCGCAAGTTTACGGGGGACGCAGTATTTT	CASSASLRGTQYF
TRBV27	NA	TRBJ2-6	NA	TGTGCCAGCAGTTTAACCTTCTCTGGGGCCAACGTCCTGACTTTC	CASSLTFSGANVLTF
TRBV19	TRBD2	TRBJ2-5	NA	TGTGCCAGTAGTATCCAAGGACTAGCGGGAGAAGTGACCCAGTACTTC	CASSIQGLAGEVTQYF
TRBV29-1	NA	TRBJ2-7	NA	TGCAGCGTCGAGGACACATATCCTCCCTACGAGCAGTACTTC	CSVEDTYPPYEQYF
TRBV6-1	NA	TRBJ1-5	NA	TGTGCCAGCAAAGAAGGTAGTGTGAAGTGGACCCAGCATTTT	CASKEGSVKWTQHF
TRBV29-1	TRBD2	TRBJ2-3	once	TGCAGCGTTGACCTAGCGGGCCTCACAGATACGCAGTATTTT	CSVDLAGLTDTQYF
TRBV11-2	NA	TRBJ2-3	NA	TGTGCCAGCAGCTTAGGGACCAATACGCAGTATTTT	CASSLGTNTQYF
TRBV19	NA	TRBJ2-7	NA	TGTGCCAGTAGGTGGCAGGGGAGCCCCACGGACTCCTACGAGCAGTACTTC	CASRWQGSPTDSYEQYF